This T cell receptor (beta chain) was retrieved from a study of tumor-infiltrating lymphocytes in localized non-small cell lung cancer. About the study: Patients included smokers and never-smokers with various histologies, some sampled after neoadjuvant chemotherapy. Each patient gave resected tumor and non-adjacent uninvolved lung tissue.

Profiled with immunoSEQ multiplex PCR; TCRdb holds only in-frame clones, not every one. This sample has about 13,000 clones, with roughly 78% found just once. Findings of the study overall: Only some patients had TCR sequencing, depending on available tissue.

Trimming removed 6 bases at V and 6 bases at J, with 14 bases between. The V gene's germline CDR1 is MDHEN and CDR2 SYDVKM. This CDR3 spans 13 amino acids. As to this clone: Its specificity is unknown.

Sequencing was done on a sample of lung tumor tissue. This sequence originates from a human donor with non-small cell lung cancer. This chain joins TRBV28 and TRBJ1-2, with D maybe TRBD1 (5 bases). CDR3 sequence: CASRGRDLDGYTF. In DNA, the CDR3 is TGTGCCAGCAGAGGCAGGGACTTAGATGGCTACACCTTC.